Below are 2 T cell receptor beta chains sequenced from a single sample in a study of Graves' ophthalmopathy and Graves' hyperthyroidism. As the template, RNA transcripts were used to amplify TCR beta CDR3 regions. HTBI primers served in a first-round RT-PCR, which a second-round multiplex PCR followed. MiXCR, applied by TCRdb to the multiplex PCR reads, yields one record per CDR3 protein. Of roughly 610,000 distinct CDR3 sequences in the sample, roughly 20% were seen once. Sequenced sample: peripheral blood. The source is a young woman with stable Graves' hyperthyroidism. Some clones in this sample may be carry-over from other donors' samples.

The chain joins TRBV24-1 to TRBJ2-7; the match to TRBD2 covers 10 bases. Germline V gene sequence: CDR1 KGHDR, CDR2 SFDVKD. The CDR3 loop spans 14 amino acids. With V trimmed by 6 bases and J by 2 bases, 3 bases remained unmatched. As DNA, the CDR3 is TGTGCCACCAGTCAAAGCGGGAGGGCCTACGAGCAGTACTTC. Amino acid sequence: CATSQSGRAYEQYF.

V and J are TRBV12-3 or TRBV12-4 and TRBJ2-5; TRBD1 matches 8 bases. Trimming removed 3 bases from V and 6 bases from J; junction bases left unmatched: 3. CDR3 length equals 13 residues. CDR3 DNA sequence: TGTGCCAGCAGTTTCCGGGACAGGCAGACCCAGTACTTC. Residues: CASSFRDRQTQYF.